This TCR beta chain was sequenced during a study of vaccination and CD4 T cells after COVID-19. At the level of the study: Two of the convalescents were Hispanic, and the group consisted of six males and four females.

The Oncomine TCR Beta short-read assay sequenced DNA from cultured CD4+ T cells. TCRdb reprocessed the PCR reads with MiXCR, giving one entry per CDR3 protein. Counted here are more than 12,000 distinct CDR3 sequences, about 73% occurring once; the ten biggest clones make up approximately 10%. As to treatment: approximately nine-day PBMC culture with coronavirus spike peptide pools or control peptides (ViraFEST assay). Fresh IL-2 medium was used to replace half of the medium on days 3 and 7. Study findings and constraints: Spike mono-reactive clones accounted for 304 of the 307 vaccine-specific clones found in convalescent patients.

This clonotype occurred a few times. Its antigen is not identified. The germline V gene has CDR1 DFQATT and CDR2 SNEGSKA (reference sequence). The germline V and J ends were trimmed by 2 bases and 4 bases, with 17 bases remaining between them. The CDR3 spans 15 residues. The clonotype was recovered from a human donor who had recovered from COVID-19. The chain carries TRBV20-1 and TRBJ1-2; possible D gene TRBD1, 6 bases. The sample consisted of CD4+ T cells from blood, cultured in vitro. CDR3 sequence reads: CSARPSTTGIYGYTF. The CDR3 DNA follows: TGCAGTGCTAGACCTTCCACGACAGGTATCTATGGCTACACCTTC.